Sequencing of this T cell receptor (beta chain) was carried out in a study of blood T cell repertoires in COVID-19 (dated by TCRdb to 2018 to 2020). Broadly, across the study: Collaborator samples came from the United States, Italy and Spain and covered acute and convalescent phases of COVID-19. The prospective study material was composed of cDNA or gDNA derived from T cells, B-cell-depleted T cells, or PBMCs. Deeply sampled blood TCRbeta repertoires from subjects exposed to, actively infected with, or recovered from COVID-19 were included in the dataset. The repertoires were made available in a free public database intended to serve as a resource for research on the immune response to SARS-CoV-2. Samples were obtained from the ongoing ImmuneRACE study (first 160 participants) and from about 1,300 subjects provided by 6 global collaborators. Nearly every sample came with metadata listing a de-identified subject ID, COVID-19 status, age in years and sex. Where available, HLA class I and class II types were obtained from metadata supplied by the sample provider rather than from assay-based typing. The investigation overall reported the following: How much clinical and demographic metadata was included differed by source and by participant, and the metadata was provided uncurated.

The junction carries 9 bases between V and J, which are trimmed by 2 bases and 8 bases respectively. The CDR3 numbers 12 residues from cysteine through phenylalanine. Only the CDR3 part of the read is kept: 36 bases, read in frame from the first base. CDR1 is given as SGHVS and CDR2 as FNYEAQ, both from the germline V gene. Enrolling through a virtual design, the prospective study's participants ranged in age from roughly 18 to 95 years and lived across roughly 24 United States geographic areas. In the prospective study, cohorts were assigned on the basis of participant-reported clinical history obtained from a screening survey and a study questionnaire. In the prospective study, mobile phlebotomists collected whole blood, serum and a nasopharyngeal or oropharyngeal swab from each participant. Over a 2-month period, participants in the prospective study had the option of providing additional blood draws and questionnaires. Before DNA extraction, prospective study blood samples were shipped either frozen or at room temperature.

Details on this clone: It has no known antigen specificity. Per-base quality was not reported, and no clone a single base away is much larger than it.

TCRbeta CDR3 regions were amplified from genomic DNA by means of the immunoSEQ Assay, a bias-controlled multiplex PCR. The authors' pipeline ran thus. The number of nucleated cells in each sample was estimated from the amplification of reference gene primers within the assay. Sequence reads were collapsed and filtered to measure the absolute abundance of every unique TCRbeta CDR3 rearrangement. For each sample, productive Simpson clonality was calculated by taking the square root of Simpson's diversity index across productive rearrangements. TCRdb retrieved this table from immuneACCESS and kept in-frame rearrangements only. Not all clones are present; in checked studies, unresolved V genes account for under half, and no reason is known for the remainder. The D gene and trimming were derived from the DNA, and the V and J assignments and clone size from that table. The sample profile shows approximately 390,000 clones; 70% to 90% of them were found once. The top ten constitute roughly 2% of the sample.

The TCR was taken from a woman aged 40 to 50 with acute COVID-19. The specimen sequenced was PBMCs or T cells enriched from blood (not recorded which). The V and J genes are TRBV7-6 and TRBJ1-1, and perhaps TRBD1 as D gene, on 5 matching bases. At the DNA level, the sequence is TGTGCCAGCAGCTTAAGGGGAAAAGAAGCTTTCTTT. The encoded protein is CASSLRGKEAFF.